One and the same sample provided the 32 T cell receptor beta chains below, sequenced in a study of blood T cell repertoires in COVID-19. The protocol was immunoSEQ multiplex PCR, while the TCRdb copy is restricted to in-frame clones and leaves out a portion. The sample yields about 81,000 clones, approximately 86% seen once. Sequencing was done on a sample of peripheral blood. The receptors stem from a woman older than 75 with acute or convalescent COVID-19.

V and J are TRBV5-1 and TRBJ1-1, with D tentatively TRBD1 (5 bases). The CDR3 contains 15 residues. The V gene's germline CDR1 is SGHRS and CDR2 YFSETQ. V gave up 0 bases and J gave up 2 bases, with 11 bases separating them. The CDR3: CASSLGWGENTEAFF. In DNA form, the CDR3 reads TGCGCCAGCAGCTTGGGGTGGGGCGAAAACACTGAAGCTTTCTTT.

The rearrangement links TRBV5-1 to TRBJ1-1, with no clear D. Trimming removed 4 bases at V and 5 bases at J, with 12 bases between. The CDR3 contains 13 residues. Germline lookup yields CDR1 SGHRS and CDR2 YFSETQ. DNA of the CDR3: TGCGCCAGCAGCATCGGACGGACTACTGAAGCTTTCTTT. Translating gives CASSIGRTTEAFF.

This chain connects TRBV30 to TRBJ2-3, with D possibly being TRBD2 (5 bases). Trimming left V 0 bases short and J 3 bases short, with 10 bases between. The CDR3 runs 14 residues. Germline assignment: CDR1 GTSNPN and CDR2 SVGIG (reference sequence). CDR3 sequence (DNA): TGTGCCTGGAGTGTACGGGGTGGGACAGATACGCAGTATTTT. It encodes CAWSVRGGTDTQYF.

V is TRBV6-2 or TRBV6-3 and J is TRBJ2-5, with 9 bases matching TRBD2. The junction had 11 bases not matched to a gene; V was cut back by 4 bases and J by 14 bases. This CDR3 spans 13 amino acids. Germline V gene data show CDR1 as MNHEY and CDR2 as SVGEGT. In DNA form, the CDR3 reads TGTGCCAGCAGTTCCGGACTAGCGACACACCCTTACTTC. It codes for CASSSGLATHPYF.

The gene calls are TRBV21-1 and TRBJ2-7; the D segment call TRBD2 is taken from the table without a DNA check. TRBV21-1 constitutes a pseudogene. This CDR3 region has 13 residues. The DNA of the CDR3 is TGTGCCAGCAGCAAGACTAGTTCCTACGAGCAGTACTTC. Encoded protein: CASSKTSSYEQYF.

The gene calls are TRBV5-5 and TRBJ2-5, with 12 nucleotides matching TRBD1. V trimming: 4 bases; J trimming: 5 bases; junction bases outside the gene matches: 12. Per germline, CDR1 SGHKS and CDR2 YYEKEE (reference sequence). This CDR3 is built from 17 residues. CDR3 nucleotide sequence: TGTGCCAGCAGCCCTGGGATCGGGACAGGGGGCGCGGAGACCCAGTACTTC. The encoded protein is CASSPGIGTGGAETQYF.

V is TRBV5-1 and J is TRBJ1-1; 12 bases are shared with TRBD1. Losses at the gene ends were 2 bases for V and 6 bases for J; bases not matched to a gene: 2. The germline CDR1 and CDR2 sequences are SGHRS and YFSETQ. The CDR3 sequence is 14 residues long. The chain's CDR3 is CASSFGTGGSEAFF. The CDR3 coding sequence is TGCGCCAGCAGCTTTGGGACAGGGGGCTCTGAAGCTTTCTTT.

CDR3 bases: TGCGCCAGCAGCCAGGAAGGAGTGAACACTGAAGCTTTCTTT. Its protein product is CASSQEGVNTEAFF. The chain links TRBV4-3 to TRBJ1-1; D is unresolved. Germline V gives CDR1 LGHNA, CDR2 YSLEER. The ends were cut back, 3 bases at V and 0 bases at J, with 8 bases in the middle. CDR3 length equals 14 residues.

The CDR3, as DNA: TGTGCCAGCAGCTTGGGCAGGGGATCTGGAAACACCATATATTTT. Translation: CASSLGRGSGNTIYF. This chain links TRBV5-4 with TRBJ1-3; D possibly corresponds to TRBD1 (6 bases). CDR1 is SGHNT and CDR2 is YYREEE in the germline V gene (reference sequence). The ends were cut back, 0 bases at V and 1 base at J, with 8 bases in the middle. This CDR3 spans 15 amino acids.

The gene calls are TRBV3-1 (or the pseudogene TRBV3-2) and TRBJ1-5; 10 nucleotides match TRBD1. The CDR3 spans 15 residues. The germline gives CDR1 LGHDT, CDR2 YNNKEL (reference sequence). V dropped 1 base and J dropped 7; count of bases not matched to a gene: 4. The CDR3 sequence is CASSQGQGAWQPQHF. DNA of the CDR3: TGTGCCAGCAGCCAAGGACAGGGGGCATGGCAGCCCCAGCATTTT.

The chain joins TRBV29-1 to TRBJ2-7, with 7 bases that match TRBD1. This CDR3 is built from 12 residues. Per germline, CDR1 SQVTM and CDR2 ANQGSEA. The ends lost 7 bases at V and 3 bases at J; junction bases unmatched: 6. CDR3 sequence: CSATQGYYEQYF. The DNA for the CDR3 is TGCAGCGCCACACAGGGGTACTACGAGCAGTACTTC.

V usage is TRBV18 and J usage is TRBJ2-3; TRBD2 aligns across 7 bases. Trimming removed 6 bases from V and 4 bases from J; junction bases left unmatched: 10. The CDR3 runs to 15 residues. Germline CDR1 KGHSH, CDR2 LQKENI. CDR3 sequence reads: CASSLRSGESDTQYF. DNA for the CDR3: TGTGCCAGCTCCCTCAGAAGCGGGGAGTCAGATACGCAGTATTTT.

The chain joins TRBV12-3 or TRBV12-4 to TRBJ1-6; the D is unclear. Deletions cut 3 bases from V and 8 bases from J, with 8 bases between. The CDR3 runs to 13 residues. The CDR3: CASSFREDSPLHF. CDR3 DNA: TGTGCCAGCAGTTTTAGGGAGGATTCACCCCTCCACTTT.

The gene calls are TRBV5-1 and TRBJ2-5; the D gene is possibly TRBD1 (6 bases). Trimming took 4 bases from V and 9 from J, leaving 10 bases between them. The CDR3 is 11 amino acids. Germline CDR1 reads SGHRS; CDR2 reads YFSETQ. CDR3 region: CASSTTGPQYF. The CDR3 bases are TGCGCCAGCAGCACGACAGGACCCCAGTACTTC.

V and J are TRBV7-9 and TRBJ2-1; tentative D call: TRBD1 (5 bases). Germline assignment: CDR1 SEHNR and CDR2 FQNEAQ (reference sequence). Trimming took 5 bases from V and 4 from J, leaving 9 bases between them. The CDR3 is 13 residues long. CDR3 in amino acids: CASSERQYNEQFF. The CDR3 coding sequence is TGTGCCAGCAGCGAAAGACAGTACAATGAGCAGTTCTTC.

The CDR3 loop reads CASRQGNTGELFF. The CDR3 DNA reads TGTGCCAGCAGACAGGGGAACACCGGGGAGCTGTTTTTT. This chain uses TRBV12-3 or TRBV12-4 with TRBJ2-2, with D maybe TRBD1 (6 bases). The CDR3 runs 13 residues. V was clipped by 6 bases and J by 1 base, with 6 bases between them.

V is TRBV18 and J is TRBJ2-7, with a possible D match to TRBD1 (6 bases). Germline V gene lookup returns CDR1 KGHSH and CDR2 LQKENI. V was trimmed by 3 bases and J by 3 bases, leaving 9 bases between them. This CDR3 contains 13 residues. The CDR3 nucleotides read TGTGCCAGCTCACCCCCGGACAGCTACGAGCAGTACTTC. Encoded protein: CASSPPDSYEQYF.

The chain couples TRBV7-9 to TRBJ1-1, with D possibly being TRBD1 (6 bases). Germline V gene lookup returns CDR1 SEHNR and CDR2 FQNEAQ (reference sequence). The V end was cut by 5 bases, the J end by 1 base, with 14 bases between. This CDR3 is 15 amino acids long. The CDR3 nucleotides are TGTGCCAGCAGCCGATTCCGGGACACGAACACTGAAGCTTTCTTT. Protein sequence: CASSRFRDTNTEAFF.

The chain couples TRBV19 to TRBJ2-7; TRBD1 is a possible D gene (5 bases). Between the trimmed V and J ends, which lost 1 base and 1 base, there was a span of 8 bases. CDR3 length: 14 residues. Germline lookup yields CDR1 LNHDA and CDR2 SQIVND (reference sequence). CDR3 sequence: CASSIGGQSYEQYF. The CDR3, as DNA: TGTGCCAGTAGTATAGGCGGACAATCCTACGAGCAGTACTTC.

This CDR3 reads CASSLGLAYEQYF. The DNA for the CDR3 is TGCGCCAGCAGCCTAGGACTAGCGTATGAGCAGTACTTC. V usage is TRBV4-1 and J usage is TRBJ2-7; 9 bases agree with TRBD2. The CDR3 runs 13 residues. V gave up 4 bases and J gave up 7 bases; unmatched junction bases: 5. CDR1 and CDR2 (germline): MGHRA, YSYEKL.

The V and J genes are TRBV6-1 and TRBJ1-2, with D maybe TRBD1 (5 bases). Germline loops: CDR1 MNHNS, CDR2 SASEGT. This CDR3 has 14 amino acids. V was clipped by 0 bases and J by 5 bases, with 10 bases between them. The CDR3 sequence: CASSEAGAPYGYTF. CDR3 DNA sequence: TGTGCCAGCAGTGAAGCAGGGGCTCCGTATGGCTACACCTTC.

The J gene is TRBJ2-4, the V gene TRBV19; 9 bases are a match to TRBD2. V was pared by 5 bases and J by 7 bases, with 3 bases of the junction left unmatched. From germline, CDR1 is LNHDA and CDR2 SQIVND (reference sequence). The CDR3 loop spans 13 amino acids. The CDR3 bases are TGTGCCAGTAGTGCGGGACTAGCCAACATTCAGTACTTC. This gives the protein CASSAGLANIQYF.

The V call is TRBV12-5, the J call TRBJ1-1; 7 bases align to TRBD1. CDR3 length equals 15 residues. With V trimmed by 4 bases and J by 4 bases, 9 bases remained unmatched. Germline CDR1 reads LGHNT; CDR2 reads FRNRAP. The CDR3 loop reads CASGSGQASSTEAFF. As DNA, the CDR3 is TGTGCTAGTGGTTCCGGACAGGCCTCATCCACTGAAGCTTTCTTT.

The table lists this clone with a few counts. The chain carries TRBV19 and TRBJ2-3; the match to TRBD2 covers 8 bases. This CDR3 is 13 amino acids long. Germline values: CDR1 LNHDA, CDR2 SQIVND (reference sequence). The V gene end was trimmed by 7 bases and the J gene end by 4 bases; junction bases not matched to a gene: 4. Here the CDR3 DNA reads TGTGCCAGTAAGCTGACTAGCGCAGATACGCAGTATTTT. Protein sequence: CASKLTSADTQYF. The variable domain in full, with the rest retrieved from reference TRBV19 and TRBJ2-3, is DGGITQSPKYLFRKEGQNVTLSCEQNLNHDAMYWYRQDPGQGLRLIYYSQIVNDFQKGDIAEGYSVSREKKESFPLTVTSAQKNPTAFYLCASKLTSADTQYFGPGTRLTVL.

This sequence joins TRBV2 and TRBJ2-2; D may be TRBD2 (5 bases). This CDR3 spans 14 amino acids. From germline, CDR1 is SNHLY and CDR2 FYNNEI. The V end lost 4 bases, the J end lost 5 bases, and 11 bases lay between the germline ends. In DNA, the CDR3 is TGTGCCAGCAGTGGGACCCCGGGGACCGGGGAGCTGTTTTTT. Protein product: CASSGTPGTGELFF.

The chain carries TRBV7-2 and TRBJ2-6; no definite D call. The CDR3 has 16 amino acids. Trimming removed 1 base at V and 0 bases at J, with 7 bases between. Per germline, CDR1 SGHTA and CDR2 FQGNSA. The CDR3 region is CASSLEQTSGANVLTF. The CDR3 bases are TGTGCCAGCAGCTTAGAACAGACCTCTGGGGCCAACGTCCTGACTTTC.

The chain uses TRBV10-2 and TRBJ2-1, with 11 bases identical to TRBD2. This CDR3 has 16 residues. The germline gives CDR1 WSHSY, CDR2 SAAADI. The J segment lost 8 bases and the V segment lost 5 bases, leaving 11 bases of the junction unmatched. The CDR3 nucleotides read TGCGCCAGCAGTCAACTAGCGGGAGACCCCTTTGATGAGCAGTTCTTC. It yields the protein CASSQLAGDPFDEQFF.

The J gene is TRBJ2-5, the V gene TRBV3-1 (or the pseudogene TRBV3-2); 10 nucleotides line up with TRBD2. From germline, CDR1 is LGHDT and CDR2 YNNKEL (reference sequence). The CDR3 has 14 amino acids. V dropped 3 bases and J dropped 5; count of bases not matched to a gene: 3. Here the CDR3 DNA reads TGTGCCAGCAGCCACGGGACTAGCGTTGAGACCCAGTACTTC. It is translated as CASSHGTSVETQYF.

J is TRBJ1-6 and V is TRBV9; 7 positions agree with TRBD1. CDR1 and CDR2 (germline): SGDLS, YYNGEE. V shed 3 bases and J 7 bases; nucleotides not matched to a gene: 10. The CDR3 covers 16 residues. The CDR3, as DNA: TGTGCCAGCAGCGAAACATCCAGGGGGTTGAATTCACCCCTCCACTTT. Translated, it gives CASSETSRGLNSPLHF. The whole variable domain, remainder taken from reference TRBV9 and TRBJ1-6, is DSGVTQTPKHLITATGQRVTLRCSPRSGDLSVYWYQQSLDQGLQFLIQYYNGEERAKGNILERFSAQQFPDLHSELNLSSLELGDSALYFCASSETSRGLNSPLHFGNGTRLTVT.

The J gene is TRBJ1-1, the V gene TRBV5-1; D remains unclear. From germline, CDR1 is SGHRS and CDR2 YFSETQ. CDR3 size: 15 residues. The V end lost 3 bases, the J end lost 3 bases, and 15 bases lay between the germline ends. The CDR3, as DNA: TGCGCCAGCAGCTCCCTTGAGAGGGCGGACACTGAAGCTTTCTTT. It encodes CASSSLERADTEAFF. Complete variable domain (other parts from reference TRBV5-1 and TRBJ1-1): KAGVTQTPRYLIKTRGQQVTLSCSPISGHRSVSWYQQTPGQGLQFLFEYFSETQRNKGNFPGRFSGRQFSNSRSEMNVSTLELGDSALYLCASSSLERADTEAFFGQGTRLTVV.

V is TRBV4-1 and J is TRBJ1-4; perhaps TRBD1 as D (6 bases). V shed 6 bases and J shed 10 bases, with 12 bases lying between them. CDR1 MGHRA and CDR2 YSYEKL come from the germline V gene. The CDR3 sequence is 12 residues long. The CDR3 region has the DNA TGCGCCAGCAGGGGGGGGCAGGGAAAACTGTTTTTT. It encodes CASRGGQGKLFF.

The V call is TRBV21-1, the J call TRBJ2-4; TRBD2 is the table's D call, not checked against the DNA. TRBV21-1 is designated a pseudogene. This CDR3 has 17 residues. This CDR3 is CASSMGQESGRGNIQYF. The CDR3, as DNA: TGTGCCAGCAGCATGGGCCAGGAGAGCGGGAGGGGAAACATTCAGTACTTC.